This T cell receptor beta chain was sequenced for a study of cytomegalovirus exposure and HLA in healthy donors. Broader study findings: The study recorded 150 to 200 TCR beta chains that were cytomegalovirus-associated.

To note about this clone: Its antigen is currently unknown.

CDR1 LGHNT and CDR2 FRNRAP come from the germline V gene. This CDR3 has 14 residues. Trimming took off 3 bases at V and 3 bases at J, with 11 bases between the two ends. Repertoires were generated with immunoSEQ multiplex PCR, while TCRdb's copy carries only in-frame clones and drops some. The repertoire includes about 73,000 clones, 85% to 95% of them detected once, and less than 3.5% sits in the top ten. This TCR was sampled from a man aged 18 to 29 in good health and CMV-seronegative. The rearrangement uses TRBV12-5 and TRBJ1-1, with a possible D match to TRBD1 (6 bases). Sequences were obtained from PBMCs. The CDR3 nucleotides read TGTGCTAGTGGTTTCTTCAGGGGAGACACTGAAGCTTTCTTT. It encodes CASGFFRGDTEAFF.